The 12 T cell receptor beta chains below come from one sample, sequenced in a study of early T cells in non-severe SARS-CoV-2 infection. TCRdb independently ran MiXCR on the 5' RACE reads; one entry per CDR3 protein. The repertoire includes approximately 90,000 distinct CDR3 sequences, 9.5% to 12% of them detected once, and roughly 5% sits in the top ten. The sample here was whole blood, taken at baseline. The origin of the receptors is an adult who was a healthcare worker with PCR-confirmed SARS-CoV-2 infection or an uninfected control (not recorded which).

The chain recombines TRBV12-3 or TRBV12-4 with TRBJ2-7; D is perhaps TRBD1 (5 bases). This CDR3 spans 13 amino acids. The ends were cut back, 7 bases at V and 6 bases at J, with 16 bases in the middle. This chain's CDR3 is CASTLGAGGEQYF. The CDR3 bases are TGTGCCAGCACCCTTGGGGCAGGCGGCGAGCAGTACTTC.

The chain is built from TRBV14 and TRBJ2-5, with D unclear. This CDR3 contains 14 residues. V lost 2 bases, J lost 1 base, and 8 bases lay in between. In germline, CDR1 is SGHDN, CDR2 FVKESK. The CDR3 region has the DNA TGTGCCAGCAGCCAAACCCATTTCCAAGAGACCCAGTACTTC. Protein sequence: CASSQTHFQETQYF.

The chain uses TRBV5-1 and TRBJ1-5, with D uncertain. From germline, CDR1 is SGHRS and CDR2 YFSETQ. The germline V and J ends were trimmed by 0 bases and 4 bases, with 14 bases remaining between them. This CDR3 region has 16 residues. CDR3 loop: CASSLGQKVRNQPQHF. The CDR3 coding sequence is TGCGCCAGCAGCTTGGGGCAAAAGGTCCGAAATCAGCCCCAGCATTTT.

This clonotype has a handful of counts. V gene TRBV24-1 combines with J gene TRBJ2-1, with 7 nucleotides matching TRBD1. This CDR3 region has 15 residues. The germline V gene encodes CDR1 KGHDR and CDR2 SFDVKD. Trimming took 1 base from V and 3 from J; bases not matched to a gene: 2. CDR3: CATSDFGTDYNEQFF. The CDR3 DNA is TGTGCCACCAGTGATTTCGGGACAGACTACAATGAGCAGTTCTTC.

The genes are TRBV5-1 and TRBJ1-2; unclear D gene. Germline loops: CDR1 SGHRS, CDR2 YFSETQ. The CDR3 covers 14 residues. Trimming left V 0 bases short and J 4 bases short, with 10 bases between. This CDR3 is CASSLERGGYGYTF. The CDR3 DNA reads TGCGCCAGCAGCTTGGAACGTGGAGGCTATGGCTACACCTTC.

The chain combines TRBV29-1 with TRBJ1-4, with D possibly being TRBD1 (6 bases). V lost 4 bases and J lost 6, with 12 bases in between. Germline V CDR1 and CDR2: SQVTM, ANQGSEA. CDR3 length: 13 residues. The CDR3 DNA is TGCAGCGTTGGAGAAGGGGGGGATGAAAAACTGTTTTTT. Its protein product is CSVGEGGDEKLFF. The full variable domain, with the rest looked up from reference TRBV29-1 and TRBJ1-4, is SAVISQKPSRDICQRGTSLTIQCQVDSQVTMMFWYRQQPGQSLTLIATANQGSEATYESGFVIDKFPISRPNLTFSTLTVSNMSPEDSSIYLCSVGEGGDEKLFFGSGTQLSVL.

This chain joins TRBV7-2 and TRBJ1-5; the D is unclear. CDR1 is SGHTA and CDR2 is FQGNSA in the germline V gene. This CDR3 has 13 residues. Trimming took off 3 bases at V and 6 bases at J, with 9 bases between the two ends. The CDR3 DNA sequence: TGTGCCAGCAGCTTCGGAGTTGTTCAGCCCCAGCATTTT. Amino acid sequence: CASSFGVVQPQHF.

The sample holds many counts of this clonotype. The rearrangement joins TRBV11-3 to TRBJ2-1; the D call may be TRBD1 or TRBD2 (5 bases each). Trimming cost V 4 bases and J 1 base, with 20 bases left between them. The CDR3 is 18 residues long. Germline V gene lookup returns CDR1 SGHNT and CDR2 YENEEA. The CDR3 bases are TGTGCCAGCAGCTCTCGAAAATCAGGGTCGGGATCCTACAATGAGCAGTTCTTC. It encodes CASSSRKSGSGSYNEQFF.

This clonotype appeared many times. The chain uses TRBV3-1 and TRBJ2-3; no definite D call. The CDR3 is made up of 12 amino acids. Germline lookup yields CDR1 LGHDT and CDR2 YNNKEL (reference sequence). V dropped 3 bases and J dropped 4 bases, with 5 bases sitting between them. The CDR3 region has the DNA TGTGCCAGCAGCCATGCGGCAGATACGCAGTATTTT. Translated: CASSHAADTQYF.

The genes are TRBV2 and TRBJ1-4; D is perhaps TRBD1 (5 bases). The CDR3 runs to 13 residues. Germline-derived CDR1 and CDR2 are SNHLY and FYNNEI. Trimming shortened V by 3 bases and J by 14 bases, and 16 bases separated the two germline ends. DNA of the CDR3: TGTGCCAGCAGTGACCCTTCCGGGACGGACCTGTTTTTT. Translation: CASSDPSGTDLFF.

This chain connects TRBV2 to TRBJ2-7, with 7 nucleotides matching TRBD2. The CDR3 has 14 amino acids. Germline-derived CDR1 and CDR2 are SNHLY and FYNNEI. Trimming took 7 bases from V and 2 from J; bases not matched to a gene: 8. CDR3 amino acids: CASNPGGLAYEQYF. The CDR3 region has the DNA TGTGCCAGCAATCCGGGGGGTTTGGCCTACGAGCAGTACTTC.

The rearrangement uses TRBV5-1 and TRBJ2-2, with a possible D match to TRBD2 (6 bases). Germline V gene data show CDR1 as SGHRS and CDR2 as YFSETQ. V was pared by 6 bases and J by 7 bases, with 16 bases between. This CDR3 has 14 residues. CDR3 sequence reads: CASKLWEEHGELFF. In nucleotides, the CDR3 is TGCGCCAGCAAGCTCTGGGAGGAACACGGGGAGCTGTTTTTT.